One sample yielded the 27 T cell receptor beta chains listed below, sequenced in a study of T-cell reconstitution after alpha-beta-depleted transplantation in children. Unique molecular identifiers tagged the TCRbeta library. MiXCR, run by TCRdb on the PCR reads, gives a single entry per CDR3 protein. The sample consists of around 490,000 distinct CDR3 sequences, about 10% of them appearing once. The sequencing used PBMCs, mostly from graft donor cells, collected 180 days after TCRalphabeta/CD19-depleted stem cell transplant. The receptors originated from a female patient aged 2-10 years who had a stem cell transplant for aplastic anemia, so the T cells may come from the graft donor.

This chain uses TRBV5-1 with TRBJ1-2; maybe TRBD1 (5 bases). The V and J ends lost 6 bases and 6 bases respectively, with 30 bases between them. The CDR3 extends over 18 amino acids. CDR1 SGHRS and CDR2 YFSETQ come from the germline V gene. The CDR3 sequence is CASTLRGTGLPRGHGYTF. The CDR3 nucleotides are TGCGCCAGCACCCTCCGGGGGACGGGCCTCCCCCGAGGGCATGGCTACACCTTC.

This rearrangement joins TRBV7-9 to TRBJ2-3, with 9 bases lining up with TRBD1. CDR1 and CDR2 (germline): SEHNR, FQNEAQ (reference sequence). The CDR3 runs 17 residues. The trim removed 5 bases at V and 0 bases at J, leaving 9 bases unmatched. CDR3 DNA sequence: TGTGCCAGCAGCCTCGGACAGGGGACGAGAAGCACAGATACGCAGTATTTT. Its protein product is CASSLGQGTRSTDTQYF. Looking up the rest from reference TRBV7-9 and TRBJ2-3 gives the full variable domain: DTGVSQNPRHKITKRGQNVTFRCDPISEHNRLYWYRQTLGQGPEFLTYFQNEAQLEKSRLLSDRFSAERPKGSFSTLEIQRTEQGDSAMYLCASSLGQGTRSTDTQYFGPGTRLTVL.

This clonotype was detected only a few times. Written as DNA, the CDR3 is TGTGCCAGCAGCGACAGGGGAACAAACAATGAGCAGTTCTTC. Encoded protein: CASSDRGTNNEQFF. The chain joins TRBV6-1 to TRBJ2-1; TRBD1 agrees at 8 bases. CDR1 is MNHNS, CDR2 SASEGT, per germline. V lost 6 bases to trimming and J lost 5 bases; unmatched junction nucleotides: 6. The CDR3 runs 14 residues.

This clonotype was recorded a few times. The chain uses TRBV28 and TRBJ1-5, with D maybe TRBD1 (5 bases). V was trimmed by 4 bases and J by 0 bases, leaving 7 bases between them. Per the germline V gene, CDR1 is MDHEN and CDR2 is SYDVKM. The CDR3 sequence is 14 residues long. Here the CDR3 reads CASSSGISNQPQHF. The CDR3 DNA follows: TGTGCCAGCAGTTCAGGGATTAGCAATCAGCCCCAGCATTTT. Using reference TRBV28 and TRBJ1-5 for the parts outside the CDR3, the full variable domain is DVKVTQSSRYLVKRTGEKVFLECVQDMDHENMFWYRQDPGLGLRLIYFSYDVKMKEKGDIPEGYSVSREKKERFSLILESASTNQTSMYLCASSSGISNQPQHFGDGTRLSIL.

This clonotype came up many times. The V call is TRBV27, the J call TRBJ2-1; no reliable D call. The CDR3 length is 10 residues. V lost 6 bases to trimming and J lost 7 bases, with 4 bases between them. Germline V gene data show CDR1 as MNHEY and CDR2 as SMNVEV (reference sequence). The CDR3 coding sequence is TGTGCCAGCAGCCCGAATGAGCAGTTCTTC. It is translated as CASSPNEQFF.

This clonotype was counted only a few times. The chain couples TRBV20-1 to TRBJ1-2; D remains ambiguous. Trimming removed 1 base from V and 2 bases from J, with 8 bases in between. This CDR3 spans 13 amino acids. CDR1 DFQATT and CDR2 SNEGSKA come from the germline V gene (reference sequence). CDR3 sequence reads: CSARAPGNYGYTF. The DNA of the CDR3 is TGCAGTGCTAGAGCCCCCGGAAACTATGGCTACACCTTC.

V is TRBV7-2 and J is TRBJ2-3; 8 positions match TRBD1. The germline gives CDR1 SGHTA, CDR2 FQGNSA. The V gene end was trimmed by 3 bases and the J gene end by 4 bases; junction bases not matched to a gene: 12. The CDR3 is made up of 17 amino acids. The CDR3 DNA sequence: TGTGCCAGCAGCTTTGGACAGGGTGGTAGCTGGGCAGATACGCAGTATTTT. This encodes CASSFGQGGSWADTQYF.

CDR3 protein: CASSLTDPDTQYF. The CDR3 DNA is TGTGCCAGCAGCTTAACAGACCCAGATACGCAGTATTTT. The chain has TRBV7-9 and TRBJ2-3; D unresolved. Deletions cut 2 bases from V and 4 bases from J, with 7 bases between. The germline CDR1 and CDR2 sequences are SEHNR and FQNEAQ (reference sequence). The CDR3 totals 13 residues.

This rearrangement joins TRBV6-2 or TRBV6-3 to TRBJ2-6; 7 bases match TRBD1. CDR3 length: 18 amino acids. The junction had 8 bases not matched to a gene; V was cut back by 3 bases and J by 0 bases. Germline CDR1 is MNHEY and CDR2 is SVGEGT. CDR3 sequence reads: CASSYPPGQNSGANVLTF. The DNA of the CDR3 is TGTGCCAGCAGTTATCCCCCGGGACAGAACTCTGGGGCCAACGTCCTGACTTTC.

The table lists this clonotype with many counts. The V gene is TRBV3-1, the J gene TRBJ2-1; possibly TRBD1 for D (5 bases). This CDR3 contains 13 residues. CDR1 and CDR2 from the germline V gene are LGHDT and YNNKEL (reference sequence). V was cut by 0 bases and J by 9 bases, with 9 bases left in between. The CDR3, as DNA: TGTGCCAGCAGCCAAGATAGGGGTCCTGAGCAGTTCTTC. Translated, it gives CASSQDRGPEQFF.

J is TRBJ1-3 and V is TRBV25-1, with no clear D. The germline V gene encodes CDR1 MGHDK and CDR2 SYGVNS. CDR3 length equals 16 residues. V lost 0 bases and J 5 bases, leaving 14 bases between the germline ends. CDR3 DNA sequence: TGTGCCAGCAGTGAATATGTCGGCAGCAAAAGAAACACCATATATTTT. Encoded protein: CASSEYVGSKRNTIYF.

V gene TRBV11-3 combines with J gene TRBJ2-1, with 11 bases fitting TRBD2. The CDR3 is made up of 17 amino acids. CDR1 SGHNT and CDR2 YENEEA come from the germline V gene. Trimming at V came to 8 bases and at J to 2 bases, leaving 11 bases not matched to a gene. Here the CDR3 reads CASGPATSGTPYNEQFF. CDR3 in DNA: TGTGCCAGCGGGCCCGCGACTAGCGGGACTCCCTACAATGAGCAGTTCTTC.

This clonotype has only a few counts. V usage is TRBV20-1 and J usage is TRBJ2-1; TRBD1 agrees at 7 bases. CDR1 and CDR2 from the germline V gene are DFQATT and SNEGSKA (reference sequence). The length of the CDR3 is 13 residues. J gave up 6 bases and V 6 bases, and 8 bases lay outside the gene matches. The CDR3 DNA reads TGCAGTGCCTTCCTGCGACAGGGCAATGAGCAGTTCTTC. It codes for CSAFLRQGNEQFF.

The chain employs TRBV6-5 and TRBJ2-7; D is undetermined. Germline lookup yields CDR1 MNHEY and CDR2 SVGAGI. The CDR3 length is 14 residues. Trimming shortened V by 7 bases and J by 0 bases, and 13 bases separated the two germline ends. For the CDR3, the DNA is TGTGCCAGCACCTTAACTCAGTACTCCTACGAGCAGTACGTC. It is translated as CASTLTQYSYEQYV.

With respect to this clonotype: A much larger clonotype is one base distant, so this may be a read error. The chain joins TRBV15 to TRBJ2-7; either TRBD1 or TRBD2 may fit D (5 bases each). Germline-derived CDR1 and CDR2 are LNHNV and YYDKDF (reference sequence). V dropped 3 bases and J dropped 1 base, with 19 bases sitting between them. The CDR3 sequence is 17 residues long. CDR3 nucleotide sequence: TGTGCCACCAGCAGTGATATAGAGGGGTGGAGGTCCTACGAGCAGTACGTC. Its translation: CATSSDIEGWRSYEQYV.

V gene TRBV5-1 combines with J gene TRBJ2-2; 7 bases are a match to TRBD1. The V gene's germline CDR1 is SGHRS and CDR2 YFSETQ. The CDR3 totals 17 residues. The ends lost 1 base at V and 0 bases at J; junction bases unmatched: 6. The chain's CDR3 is CASSLTLGTANTGELFF. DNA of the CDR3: TGCGCCAGCAGCTTGACCCTAGGGACAGCGAACACCGGGGAGCTGTTTTTT. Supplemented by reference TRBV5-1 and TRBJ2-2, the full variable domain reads KAGVTQTPRYLIKTRGQQVTLSCSPISGHRSVSWYQQTPGQGLQFLFEYFSETQRNKGNFPGRFSGRQFSNSRSEMNVSTLELGDSALYLCASSLTLGTANTGELFFGEGSRLTVL.

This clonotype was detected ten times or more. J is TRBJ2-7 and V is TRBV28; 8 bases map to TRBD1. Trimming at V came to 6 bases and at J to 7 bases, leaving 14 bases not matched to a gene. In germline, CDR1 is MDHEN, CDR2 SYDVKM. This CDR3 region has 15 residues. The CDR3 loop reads CASSLMGTGAREQYF. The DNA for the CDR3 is TGTGCCAGCAGCCTCATGGGGACAGGTGCTCGGGAGCAGTACTTC. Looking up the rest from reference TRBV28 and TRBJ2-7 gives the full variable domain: DVKVTQSSRYLVKRTGEKVFLECVQDMDHENMFWYRQDPGLGLRLIYFSYDVKMKEKGDIPEGYSVSREKKERFSLILESASTNQTSMYLCASSLMGTGAREQYFGPGTRLTVT.

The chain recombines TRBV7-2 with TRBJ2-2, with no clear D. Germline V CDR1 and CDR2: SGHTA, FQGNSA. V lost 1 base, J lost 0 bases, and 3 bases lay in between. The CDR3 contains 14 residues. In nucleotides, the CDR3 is TGTGCCAGCAGCTTAGAGGCGAACACCGGGGAGCTGTTTTTT. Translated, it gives CASSLEANTGELFF.

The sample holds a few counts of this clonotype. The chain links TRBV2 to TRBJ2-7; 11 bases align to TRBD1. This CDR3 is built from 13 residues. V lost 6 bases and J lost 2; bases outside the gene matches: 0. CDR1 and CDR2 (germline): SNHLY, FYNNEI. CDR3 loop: CASRGQGAYEQYF. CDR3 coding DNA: TGTGCCAGCAGGGGACAGGGGGCCTACGAGCAGTACTTC.

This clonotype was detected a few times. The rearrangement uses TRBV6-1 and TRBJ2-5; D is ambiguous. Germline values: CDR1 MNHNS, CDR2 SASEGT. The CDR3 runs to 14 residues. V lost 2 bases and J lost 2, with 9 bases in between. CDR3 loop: CASSEKHSQETQYF. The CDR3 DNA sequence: TGTGCCAGCAGTGAAAAACACAGTCAAGAGACCCAGTACTTC.

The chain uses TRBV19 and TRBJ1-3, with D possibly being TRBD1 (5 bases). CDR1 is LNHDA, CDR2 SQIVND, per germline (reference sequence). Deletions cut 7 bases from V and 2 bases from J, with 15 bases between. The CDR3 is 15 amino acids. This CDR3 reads CASNGAGTTGNTIYF. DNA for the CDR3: TGTGCCAGTAACGGTGCGGGGACGACTGGAAACACCATATATTTT. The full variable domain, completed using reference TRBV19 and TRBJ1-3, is DGGITQSPKYLFRKEGQNVTLSCEQNLNHDAMYWYRQDPGQGLRLIYYSQIVNDFQKGDIAEGYSVSREKKESFPLTVTSAQKNPTAFYLCASNGAGTTGNTIYFGEGSWLTVV.

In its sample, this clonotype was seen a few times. CDR3 loop: CASRRYRESNQPQHF. The CDR3 DNA reads as TGTGCCAGCAGAAGGTACAGGGAGAGCAATCAGCCCCAGCATTTT. The chain recombines TRBV12-3 or TRBV12-4 with TRBJ1-5, with D maybe TRBD1 (6 bases). CDR3 length: 15 amino acids. Trimming cost V 6 bases and J 1 base, with 13 bases left between them.

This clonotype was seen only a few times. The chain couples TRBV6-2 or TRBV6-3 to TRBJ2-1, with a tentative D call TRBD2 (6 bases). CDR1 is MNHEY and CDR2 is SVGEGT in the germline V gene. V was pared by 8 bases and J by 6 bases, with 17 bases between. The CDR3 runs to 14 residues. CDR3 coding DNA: TGTGCCAGCTTCGGGACTTGGGTCCTCAATGAGCAGTTCTTC. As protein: CASFGTWVLNEQFF.

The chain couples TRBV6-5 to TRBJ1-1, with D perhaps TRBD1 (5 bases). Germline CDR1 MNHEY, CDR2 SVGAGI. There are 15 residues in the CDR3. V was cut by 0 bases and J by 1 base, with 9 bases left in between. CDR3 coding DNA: TGTGCCAGCAGTTACTCGGCAGGGACGAACACTGAAGCTTTCTTT. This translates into CASSYSAGTNTEAFF.

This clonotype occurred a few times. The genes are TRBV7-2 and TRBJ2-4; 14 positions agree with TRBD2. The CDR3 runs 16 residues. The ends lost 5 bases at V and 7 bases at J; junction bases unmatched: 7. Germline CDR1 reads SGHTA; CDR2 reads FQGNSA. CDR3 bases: TGTGCCAGCAGCACCCTGGGACTAGCGGGAGAGAACATTCAGTACTTC. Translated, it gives CASSTLGLAGENIQYF. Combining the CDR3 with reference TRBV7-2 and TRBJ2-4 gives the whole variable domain GAGVSQSPSNKVTEKGKDVELRCDPISGHTALYWYRQSLGQGLEFLIYFQGNSAPDKSGLPSDRFSAERTGGSVSTLTIQRTQQEDSAVYLCASSTLGLAGENIQYFGAGTRLSVL.

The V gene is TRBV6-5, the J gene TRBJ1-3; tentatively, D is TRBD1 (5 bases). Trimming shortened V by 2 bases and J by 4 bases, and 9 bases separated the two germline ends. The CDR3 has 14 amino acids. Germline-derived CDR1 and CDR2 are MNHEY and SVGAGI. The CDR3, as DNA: TGTGCCAGCAGTTACGGGGGGAAGGGAAACACCATATATTTT. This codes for CASSYGGKGNTIYF.

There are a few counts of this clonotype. In DNA, the CDR3 is TGTGCCAGCATCGACGGGGGGCGGAACTCCTACAATGAGCAGTTCTTC. As protein: CASIDGGRNSYNEQFF. J is TRBJ2-1 and V is TRBV2, with D possibly being TRBD2 (7 bases). CDR1 is SNHLY and CDR2 is FYNNEI in the germline V gene. The CDR3 contains 16 residues. Trimming took 7 bases from V and 0 from J, leaving 16 bases between them.